The entry below describes one T cell receptor beta chain. Its antigen is not identified. This sample was taken from a study of shared clonotypes between healthy human individuals. Notes on the study in general: Despite large depth, sorted-subset datasets appeared incompletely sequenced. There were few donors, and this limited the genetic and exposure-history diversity represented. Across four donors, naive CD4 shared 4.5% to 6%, naive CD8 more than 3%, memory CD4 2% to 2.5%, memory CD8 0.35% to 0.5%.

Donors were healthy HIV-negative adults without recent acute infections or vaccinations. With 6 bases clipped from V and 3 bases from J, the junction kept 3 bases outside the gene matches. The CDR3 runs to 14 residues. Germline CDR1 and CDR2: MNHEY and SVGAGI. Profiled with immunoSEQ multiplex PCR; TCRdb holds only in-frame clones, not every one. The table includes 2 million to 2.5 million clones, over 85% detected once. This chain connects TRBV6-5 to TRBJ2-3, with 10 bases aligning to TRBD1. Sequencing was performed on naive CD4+ T cells from PBMCs. The sample's subset: CD45RA+ positively selected. This TCR was sampled from a man aged 18 to 29 in good health. Some clones in this sample may be carry-over from other donors' samples. CDR3: CASRDRGATDTQYF. CDR3 in DNA: TGTGCCAGCAGGGACAGGGGGGCGACAGATACGCAGTATTTT.